This TCR beta chain was obtained from a study of beta chain features in type 1 diabetes. About this clone: This specimen includes other DNA sequences encoding the same CDR3.

Every bit of the isolated RNA underwent reverse transcription, so sequencing read expressed TCRB transcripts. The data were produced by immunoSEQ multiplex PCR, yet TCRdb's version contains in-frame clones alone and is incomplete. The sample shows 350,000 to 450,000 clones, over 11% of them seen only once. Trimming removed 2 bases at V and 5 bases at J, with 13 bases between. CDR1 SGHRS and CDR2 YFSETQ come from the germline V gene. CDR3 length equals 14 residues. The J gene is TRBJ2-5, the V gene TRBV5-1; possible D gene TRBD1, 5 bases. The sequence was collected from a man younger than 45 in good health. The sequenced sample consisted of naive CD4+ T cells from blood. The CDR3 DNA sequence: TGCGCCAGCAGCTTAGGCAGGGTCAGGGAGACCCAGTACTTC. Translated: CASSLGRVRETQYF.